Presented here are 32 T cell receptor beta chains from one specimen sequenced in a study of blood T cell repertoires in COVID-19. TCRdb's copy holds only in-frame clones and misses some; the assay was immunoSEQ multiplex PCR. The table lists 300,000 to 450,000 clones, around 87% of them singletons, with about 10% in the top ten. The source material was peripheral blood. The receptors were sampled from a woman in her thirties with COVID-19, enrolled during active disease.

Turning to this clone: At one of its ends the junction is not consistent with the germline gene, which may arise from a read error. The rearrangement links TRBV3-1 (or the pseudogene TRBV3-2) to TRBJ2-1; TRBD2 matches at 11 bases. Germline CDR1 LGHDT, CDR2 YNNKEL (reference sequence). The CDR3 has 21 residues. In nucleotides, the CDR3 is TGTGCCAGCCGCCAAAATGCTGTGACCGGGTTAGCGGGAGGGCCGAGTTATGAGCAGTTCTTC. Encoded protein: CASRQNAVTGLAGGPSYEQFF.

Comments on this clone: The sample has other DNA sequences that encode this CDR3 too. The rearrangement links TRBV5-1 to TRBJ2-5, with 12 nucleotides matching TRBD1. This CDR3 region has 15 residues. CDR1 and CDR2 from the germline V gene are SGHRS and YFSETQ. V lost 3 bases, J lost 4 bases, and 4 bases stayed unmatched. The CDR3 is CASSSGTGGLETQYF. The CDR3 nucleotides read TGCGCCAGCAGCTCCGGGACAGGGGGCTTAGAGACCCAGTACTTC.

The V call is TRBV5-1, the J call TRBJ2-7, with TRBD1 matching over 8 bases. CDR3 length: 13 residues. The J segment lost 6 bases and the V segment lost 4 bases, leaving 6 bases of the junction unmatched. The germline gives CDR1 SGHRS, CDR2 YFSETQ. The CDR3 sequence is CASSHGQGREQYF. The CDR3 nucleotides read TGCGCCAGCAGCCATGGACAGGGCCGCGAGCAGTACTTC.

The rearrangement uses TRBV10-3 and TRBJ2-5; maybe TRBD2 (6 bases). Germline V gene lookup returns CDR1 ENHRY and CDR2 SYGVKD. The V end lost 11 bases, the J end lost 5 bases, and 21 bases lay between the germline ends. The CDR3 consists of 14 residues. CDR3 loop: CAAKEGTGPETQYF. The CDR3 DNA is TGTGCCGCGAAGGAGGGGACGGGCCCCGAGACCCAGTACTTC.

This chain joins TRBV2 and TRBJ2-1; 10 nucleotides align to TRBD2. Trimming cost V 6 bases and J 4 bases; bases outside gene matches: 9. The CDR3 spans 16 residues. The germline V gene encodes CDR1 SNHLY and CDR2 FYNNEI. CDR3 coding DNA: TGTGCCAGCAGCGAGCCACTAGCGGGACTTTACAATGAGCAGTTCTTC. Its protein product is CASSEPLAGLYNEQFF.

V is TRBV29-1 and J is TRBJ1-1; tentatively, D is TRBD1 (6 bases). CDR3 length equals 12 residues. V was trimmed by 4 bases and J by 6 bases, leaving 12 bases between them. Germline lookup yields CDR1 SQVTM and CDR2 ANQGSEA. The CDR3 loop is CSVVGGVPEAFF. CDR3 in DNA: TGCAGCGTTGTAGGGGGTGTCCCTGAAGCTTTCTTT. The entire variable domain, with the rest obtained from reference TRBV29-1 and TRBJ1-1, is as follows: SAVISQKPSRDICQRGTSLTIQCQVDSQVTMMFWYRQQPGQSLTLIATANQGSEATYESGFVIDKFPISRPNLTFSTLTVSNMSPEDSSIYLCSVVGGVPEAFFGQGTRLTVV.

This clone was counted between two and nine times. This same CDR3 is encoded by further DNA sequences in the sample. The gene calls are TRBV5-1 and TRBJ1-5; TRBD1 matches at 7 bases. V was pared by 1 base and J by 4 bases, with 2 bases of the junction left unmatched. CDR1 and CDR2 from the germline V gene are SGHRS and YFSETQ. The CDR3 consists of 14 residues. The CDR3 reads CASSLQGGNQPQHF. The CDR3, as DNA: TGCGCCAGCAGCTTGCAGGGGGGAAATCAGCCCCAGCATTTT.

The chain is built from TRBV28 and TRBJ2-7; 8 bases are a match to TRBD2. This CDR3 spans 15 amino acids. V lost 4 bases to trimming and J lost 3 bases; unmatched junction nucleotides: 8. From germline, CDR1 is MDHEN and CDR2 SYDVKM. The CDR3 DNA sequence: TGTGCCAGCAGTTACTCCGGGACTAGTCGCTACGAGCAGTACTTC. This sequence encodes CASSYSGTSRYEQYF.

This sequence joins TRBV11-3 and TRBJ2-1; tentative D call: TRBD2 (6 bases). V lost 5 bases, J lost 9 bases, and 14 bases lay in between. Germline assignment: CDR1 SGHNT and CDR2 YENEEA. This CDR3 is 13 amino acids long. DNA of the CDR3: TGTGCCAGCAGCCTCGTTCGGGGGAGTGAGCAGTTCTTC. Translating gives CASSLVRGSEQFF.

This clone was observed a handful of times. The chain is built from TRBV28 and TRBJ1-5; the D gene is possibly TRBD1 (6 bases). The CDR3 length is 14 residues. V dropped 5 bases and J dropped 4 bases, with 12 bases sitting between them. CDR1 and CDR2 from the germline V gene are MDHEN and SYDVKM. The CDR3 loop reads CASSPRQENQPQHF. CDR3 bases: TGTGCCAGCAGTCCCAGACAGGAGAATCAGCCCCAGCATTTT. Looking up the rest from reference TRBV28 and TRBJ1-5 gives the full variable domain: DVKVTQSSRYLVKRTGEKVFLECVQDMDHENMFWYRQDPGLGLRLIYFSYDVKMKEKGDIPEGYSVSREKKERFSLILESASTNQTSMYLCASSPRQENQPQHFGDGTRLSIL.

This chain links TRBV10-3 with TRBJ2-6; 11 bases map to TRBD1. CDR1 and CDR2 (germline): ENHRY, SYGVKD. The CDR3 has 15 amino acids. Unmatched junction bases numbered 1, after V lost 8 bases and J lost 1 base. CDR3 nucleotides: TGTGCCATCGGACAGGGGGCGTCTGGGGCCAACGTCCTGACTTTC. It encodes CAIGQGASGANVLTF.

V usage is TRBV9 and J usage is TRBJ2-1, with D possibly being TRBD2 (6 bases). CDR3 length: 15 amino acids. Deletions cut 0 bases from V and 7 bases from J, with 14 bases between. In germline, CDR1 is SGDLS, CDR2 YYNGEE. The CDR3 protein is CASSVGTGVSNEQFF. The CDR3 DNA sequence: TGTGCCAGCAGCGTAGGGACGGGAGTGAGTAATGAGCAGTTCTTC.

This clone was seen once. The gene calls are TRBV5-4 and TRBJ2-5, with 12 bases that match TRBD2. V was pared by 3 bases and J by 5 bases, with 5 bases of the junction left unmatched. The CDR3 is 15 residues long. Germline-derived CDR1 and CDR2 are SGHNT and YYREEE (reference sequence). In DNA form, the CDR3 reads TGTGCCAGCAGCTCTAGCGGGAGGGCCCTGGAGACCCAGTACTTC. Protein sequence: CASSSSGRALETQYF.

This chain uses TRBV6-6 with TRBJ1-3; tentative D call: TRBD1 (5 bases). The V gene's germline CDR1 is MNHNY and CDR2 SVGAGI (reference sequence). The CDR3 is 15 residues long. V lost 6 bases and J 2 bases, leaving 14 bases between the germline ends. Written as DNA, the CDR3 is TGTGCCAGCAGGAATCAGGGCTTCGCTGGAAACACCATATATTTT. Translation: CASRNQGFAGNTIYF.

With respect to this clone: Other DNA sequences in the same sample also yield this CDR3. The gene calls are TRBV7-9 and TRBJ1-1; D perhaps matches TRBD1 (6 bases). The CDR3 sequence is 13 residues long. V was cut by 4 bases and J by 2 bases, with 8 bases left in between. Germline CDR1 SEHNR, CDR2 FQNEAQ (reference sequence). CDR3 sequence reads: CASSYRANTEAFF. CDR3 nucleotide sequence: TGTGCCAGCAGCTACAGGGCTAACACTGAAGCTTTCTTT.

V gene TRBV7-9 combines with J gene TRBJ2-7, with TRBD1 as a possible D gene (5 bases). There are 13 residues in the CDR3. The ends were cut back, 6 bases at V and 2 bases at J, with 11 bases in the middle. CDR1 and CDR2 (germline): SEHNR, FQNEAQ (reference sequence). Here the CDR3 DNA reads TGTGCCAGCAGACAGGACAACCCCTACGAGCAGTACTTC. Protein sequence: CASRQDNPYEQYF.

The chain employs TRBV10-3 and TRBJ2-3, with TRBD1 matching over 7 bases. The length of the CDR3 is 16 residues. The junction had 9 bases not matched to a gene; V was cut back by 6 bases and J by 0 bases. The germline gives CDR1 ENHRY, CDR2 SYGVKD. CDR3 in amino acids: CAISPSTGHSTDTQYF. Written as DNA, the CDR3 is TGTGCCATCAGCCCCTCGACAGGGCATAGCACAGATACGCAGTATTTT.

This chain uses TRBV18 with TRBJ2-7; tentative D call: TRBD1 (6 bases). Per the germline V gene, CDR1 is KGHSH and CDR2 is LQKENI. Trimming took off 4 bases at V and 4 bases at J, with 8 bases between the two ends. The CDR3 has 12 residues. The CDR3 DNA reads as TGTGCCAGCTCACTCGGACAGTACGAGCAGTACTTC. Encoded protein: CASSLGQYEQYF.

This clone was seen more than once but under ten times. The V gene is TRBV18, the J gene TRBJ2-5, with D possibly being TRBD2 (5 bases). V was pared by 6 bases and J by 2 bases, with 19 bases between. The CDR3 length is 16 residues. Germline lookup yields CDR1 KGHSH and CDR2 LQKENI. CDR3 in amino acids: CASSLQPGNRQETQYF. Here the CDR3 DNA reads TGTGCCAGCTCCCTTCAACCGGGAAATCGGCAAGAGACCCAGTACTTC.

The chain recombines TRBV13 with TRBJ2-2; the match to TRBD1 covers 9 bases. Per germline, CDR1 PRHDT and CDR2 FYEKMQ (reference sequence). J lost 4 bases, V lost 5 bases, and 8 bases had no gene match. The CDR3 consists of 16 residues. Written as DNA, the CDR3 is TGTGCCAGCAGCCGTACAGGGGGCGTTCCCACCGGGGAGCTGTTTTTT. It is translated as CASSRTGGVPTGELFF.

Turning to this clone: The same CDR3 is also encoded by other DNA sequences in this sample. This chain joins TRBV2 and TRBJ1-5; 12 nucleotides agree with TRBD1. This CDR3 region has 13 residues. Germline V gene sequence: CDR1 SNHLY, CDR2 FYNNEI. The ends lost 9 bases at V and 7 bases at J; junction bases unmatched: 4. The CDR3, as DNA: TGTGCCAGTACCGGGACAGGGGGCCAGCCCCAGCATTTT. Translation: CASTGTGGQPQHF.

The rearrangement uses TRBV30 and TRBJ1-1, with D possibly being TRBD1 (5 bases). V lost 0 bases and J 10 bases, leaving 15 bases between the germline ends. Germline values: CDR1 GTSNPN, CDR2 SVGIG (reference sequence). This CDR3 has 13 amino acids. This chain's CDR3 is CAWSVQSLGGAFF. CDR3 sequence (DNA): TGTGCCTGGAGTGTACAAAGCCTCGGGGGAGCTTTCTTT.

This chain connects TRBV30 to TRBJ1-5, with D possibly being TRBD1 (6 bases). Germline values: CDR1 GTSNPN, CDR2 SVGIG (reference sequence). CDR3 size: 15 residues. Trimming removed 2 bases from V and 2 bases from J, with 13 bases in between. CDR3 nucleotides: TGTGCCTGGAGTTTAGGCAGGGGTGGCAATCAGCCCCAGCATTTT. Translating it yields CAWSLGRGGNQPQHF.

The V and J genes are TRBV7-6 and TRBJ2-1, with TRBD2 identical over 8 bases. The V and J ends lost 0 bases and 0 bases, in that order; junction bases with no gene match: 4. CDR1 is SGHVS and CDR2 is FNYEAQ in the germline V gene. The CDR3 runs to 17 residues. The CDR3 DNA reads as TGTGCCAGCAGCTTAGCAACTAGCGGTAGCTCCTACAATGAGCAGTTCTTC. This gives the protein CASSLATSGSSYNEQFF.

This chain links TRBV30 with TRBJ2-2; 7 bases are shared with TRBD2. The V gene's germline CDR1 is GTSNPN and CDR2 SVGIG (reference sequence). This CDR3 comprises 14 residues. The V segment lost 3 bases and the J segment 0 bases; nucleotides outside the gene matches: 1. In DNA form, the CDR3 reads TGTGCCTGGAGAGGGAGGGCGAACACCGGGGAGCTGTTTTTT. The encoded protein is CAWRGRANTGELFF.

The chain uses TRBV11-2 and TRBJ2-5; 9 nucleotides line up with TRBD1. The CDR3 runs 16 residues. Germline V gene data show CDR1 as SGHAT and CDR2 as FQNNGV. V lost 8 bases and J lost 2; bases outside the gene matches: 12. CDR3 sequence: CASGRGTGWGQETQYF. In nucleotides, the CDR3 is TGTGCCAGCGGAAGAGGGACAGGGTGGGGGCAAGAGACCCAGTACTTC.

The chain is built from TRBV28 and TRBJ2-3; 7 bases match TRBD1. The CDR3 is 15 residues long. Germline-derived CDR1 and CDR2 are MDHEN and SYDVKM. V lost 6 bases to trimming and J lost 3 bases; unmatched junction nucleotides: 9. CDR3 region: CASSYRGFGTDTQYF. CDR3 bases: TGTGCCAGCAGCTACAGGGGATTCGGGACAGATACGCAGTATTTT.

The rearrangement uses TRBV10-1 and TRBJ2-7, with 14 bases matching TRBD2. CDR3 length: 13 residues. V lost 9 bases, J lost 3 bases, and 1 base stayed unmatched. Per germline, CDR1 WNHNN and CDR2 SYGVQD (reference sequence). In DNA, the CDR3 is TGCGCCAGGGGACTAGCGGGAGACTACGAGCAGTACTTC. Its protein is CARGLAGDYEQYF.

The chain employs TRBV11-2 and TRBJ1-1; D is perhaps TRBD1 (5 bases). This CDR3 contains 15 residues. Trimming left V 1 base short and J 3 bases short, with 12 bases between. CDR1 and CDR2 (germline): SGHAT, FQNNGV. The CDR3 coding sequence is TGTGCCAGCAGCTTAGCCTCAGGGTTGGACACTGAAGCTTTCTTT. This sequence encodes CASSLASGLDTEAFF.

The chain joins TRBV24-1 to TRBJ2-1; TRBD2 matches at 8 bases. The CDR3 is made up of 15 amino acids. CDR1 KGHDR and CDR2 SFDVKD come from the germline V gene. Germline trimming cut 0 bases from V and 6 bases from J; bases unmatched to any gene: 3. CDR3 sequence reads: CATSDLTGRANEQFF. DNA for the CDR3: TGTGCCACCAGTGATTTGACCGGGAGGGCCAATGAGCAGTTCTTC.

This chain joins TRBV6-6 and TRBJ2-3; 9 bases align to TRBD2. The length of the CDR3 is 16 residues. Unmatched junction bases numbered 13, after V lost 6 bases and J lost 6 bases. Germline CDR1 is MNHNY and CDR2 is SVGAGI (reference sequence). The CDR3 loop is CASRWKPGLAYDTQYF. CDR3 coding DNA: TGTGCCAGCAGGTGGAAGCCGGGACTAGCTTACGATACGCAGTATTTT.

The chain uses TRBV18 and TRBJ1-1; 7 nucleotides align to TRBD1. V gave up 2 bases and J gave up 0 bases; unmatched junction bases: 6. Per germline, CDR1 KGHSH and CDR2 LQKENI. This CDR3 spans 16 amino acids. This chain's CDR3 is CASSPRDSGMNTEAFF. For the CDR3, the DNA is TGTGCCAGCTCACCAAGGGACAGTGGTATGAACACTGAAGCTTTCTTT.